This note documents a single T cell receptor (beta chain) sequence. Its specificity is not known. The treatment here: around 19 received Ad26.COV2.S at low or high dose, single or two shots; a few received placebo; per-sample allocation not given. Collection of the samples took place on day 63 after the first injection of vaccine or placebo. Trimming shortened V by 4 bases and J by 3 bases, and 12 bases separated the two germline ends. Germline CDR1 is LNHDA and CDR2 is SQIVND (reference sequence). The CDR3 has 14 amino acids. This sample was included in a study of Ad26.COV2.S vaccination and SARS-CoV-2 variants. Study overall: Each vaccinee took Ad26.COV2.S intramuscularly, once or twice 56 days apart. Regarding the study as a whole: Reported post-vaccination CD8+ and CD4+ T cell responses to spike showed substantial breadth.

TCRdb's table, derived via immunoSEQ multiplex PCR, lists solely in-frame clones and lacks some. The table includes 360,000 or so clones, over 75% detected once. This sequence joins TRBV19 and TRBJ1-1; tentative D call: TRBD1 (6 bases). The sequence derives from a person aged 18-65 years who received the Ad26.COV2.S COVID-19 vaccine or a placebo. This material consisted of peripheral blood, taken in a trial of Ad26.COV2.S vaccine versus placebo. In DNA form, the CDR3 reads TGTGCCAGTAGTACCCAGGGGAGGGACACTGAAGCTTTCTTT. Its protein is CASSTQGRDTEAFF.